This T cell receptor (beta chain) derives from a study of blood T cells in healthy people across ages. About the study: About one barcoded beta molecule per two T cells was the capture yield of template switching. Broader study findings: Unsorted PBMCs prevented conclusive naive versus antigen-experienced comparison.

About this clonotype: What it binds is unknown.

The germline CDR1 and CDR2 sequences are SGHRS and YFSETQ. This CDR3 contains 19 residues. V lost 3 bases, J lost 4 bases, and 26 bases lay in between. Alongside a J-beta primer mix, a sample-barcoded 5' primer served in a second PCR lasting 7 to 11 cycles. MiXCR was run by TCRdb on the 5' RACE reads, yielding one entry per CDR3 protein. The sample yields over 1,500,000 distinct CDR3 sequences, 39% seen once. This sequence was found in a human donor in good health. This rearrangement joins TRBV5-1 to TRBJ1-5; D perhaps matches TRBD1 (6 bases). Sequencing input: blood. This CDR3 is CASSSNIQGFGPANQPQHF. The CDR3 coding sequence is TGCGCCAGCAGCTCCAACATACAGGGTTTTGGCCCCGCGAATCAGCCCCAGCATTTT. Using reference TRBV5-1 and TRBJ1-5 for the parts outside the CDR3, the full variable domain is KAGVTQTPRYLIKTRGQQVTLSCSPISGHRSVSWYQQTPGQGLQFLFEYFSETQRNKGNFPGRFSGRQFSNSRSEMNVSTLELGDSALYLCASSSNIQGFGPANQPQHFGDGTRLSIL.